What follows is one T cell receptor beta chain and its context. Random hexamers were used to reverse transcribe roughly 0.5 to 1 ug of RNA. An immunoSEQ multiplex PCR amplified TCR beta CDR3 over 54 Vbeta and 13 Jbeta. TCRdb called the immunoSEQ multiplex PCR reads again in MiXCR, with one record for every CDR3 protein. Altogether about 80,000 distinct CDR3 sequences are present, roughly 96% being singletons, with the ten largest covering approximately 0.41%. Germline V lookup: CDR1 MNHNS, CDR2 SASEGT. The CDR3 totals 13 residues. The V segment lost 8 bases and the J segment 4 bases; nucleotides outside the gene matches: 5. These data come from a study of CD8 T cells in Susac syndrome. Study-level information: Intravenous immunoglobulin alone or corticosteroids were being given to patients with Susac syndrome at blood draw, unless they were therapy-naive.

TEMRA cells were FACS-enriched, with CD8+ and CD4+ T cells isolated negatively. This chain connects TRBV6-1 to TRBJ1-5; 7 bases line up with TRBD1. The TCR comes from a human donor with Susac syndrome. Sequenced sample: CD8+ T cells from PBMCs. As DNA, the CDR3 is TGTGCCAGCGGCGACAGGGAGAATCAGCCCCAGCATTTT. Residues: CASGDRENQPQHF.